The 7 T cell receptor beta chains below come from one sample, sequenced in a study of glioma-infiltrating T cells after dendritic cell vaccination. Data came from immunoSEQ multiplex PCR; TCRdb stores just in-frame clones and leaves some out. The sample yields under 100,000 clones, under 90% seen once. The input for sequencing was blood, taken before dendritic cell vaccination. The receptors were sampled from a human donor with glioblastoma.

DNA of the CDR3: TGTGCCAGCAGCCGAACAGGGGGCCGCGGAGATACGCAGTATTTT. This gives the protein CASSRTGGRGDTQYF. The chain couples TRBV5-4 to TRBJ2-3; TRBD1 agrees at 9 bases. The junction had 8 bases not matched to a gene; V was cut back by 4 bases and J by 5 bases. Looked up from germline, CDR1 is SGHNT and CDR2 is YYREEE (reference sequence). The CDR3 runs 15 residues. Complete variable domain (other parts from reference TRBV5-4 and TRBJ2-3): ETGVTQSPTHLIKTRGQQVTLRCSSQSGHNTVSWYQQALGQGPQFIFQYYREEENGRGNFPPRFSGLQFPNYSSELNVNALELDDSALYLCASSRTGGRGDTQYFGPGTRLTVL.

With respect to this clone: One end of the junction fails to match germline, which may point to a read error. The chain is built from TRBV7-7 and TRBJ2-7; 9 positions match TRBD1. Germline V gene lookup returns CDR1 SSHAT and CDR2 FNYEAQ (reference sequence). The CDR3 length is 13 residues. The CDR3 coding sequence is TGTGCTAGCAGCCGGGGACAGGGAGGCGAGCAGTACTTC. Its translation is CASSRGQGGEQYF. Variable domain in full (rest from reference TRBV7-7 and TRBJ2-7): GAGVSQSPRYKVTKRGQDVTLRCDPISSHATLYWYQQALGQGPEFLTYFNYEAQPDKSGLPSDRFSAERPEGSISTLTIQRTEQRDSAMYRCASSRGQGGEQYFGPGTRLTVT.

V usage is TRBV19 and J usage is TRBJ2-7; the match to TRBD1 covers 7 bases. Germline trimming cut 9 bases from V and 0 bases from J; bases unmatched to any gene: 11. The CDR3 loop spans 15 amino acids. CDR1 is LNHDA and CDR2 is SQIVND in the germline V gene (reference sequence). CDR3 sequence reads: CASNAGTADSYEQYF. CDR3 coding DNA: TGTGCCAGCAATGCAGGGACAGCCGACTCCTACGAGCAGTACTTC.

The genes are TRBV7-9 and TRBJ1-4; no clear D. The CDR3 has 15 residues. The germline V gene encodes CDR1 SEHNR and CDR2 FQNEAQ (reference sequence). Trimming shortened V by 1 base and J by 3 bases, and 9 bases separated the two germline ends. CDR3 DNA sequence: TGTGCCAGCAGCTTAGGGGGAGAGCCTAATGAAAAACTGTTTTTT. Its protein product is CASSLGGEPNEKLFF.

This chain connects TRBV4-1 to TRBJ2-7; 9 bases agree with TRBD2. CDR3 length equals 16 residues. The V gene's germline CDR1 is MGHRA and CDR2 YSYEKL. V dropped 1 base and J dropped 3; count of bases not matched to a gene: 7. CDR3 amino acids: CASSQVSPSGNYEQYF. Written as DNA, the CDR3 is TGCGCCAGCAGCCAAGTTAGCCCTAGCGGGAACTACGAGCAGTACTTC.

This chain joins TRBV5-6 and TRBJ1-2, with a tentative D call TRBD1 (5 bases). The CDR3 extends over 13 amino acids. Trimming left V 4 bases short and J 12 bases short, with 19 bases between. Germline V gene lookup returns CDR1 SGHDT and CDR2 YYEEEE. The CDR3 here is CASSVGDLRRDTF. In nucleotides, the CDR3 is TGTGCCAGCAGCGTGGGGGACTTGAGGCGAGACACCTTC.

This sequence joins TRBV13 and TRBJ2-3; 9 nucleotides match TRBD2. V lost 4 bases to trimming and J lost 2 bases; unmatched junction nucleotides: 13. The CDR3 totals 18 residues. The germline gives CDR1 PRHDT, CDR2 FYEKMQ (reference sequence). The CDR3 coding sequence is TGTGCCAGCAGCTCCCTTCTTGGCGGGGGGGGTGTCACAGATACGCAGTATTTT. It specifies CASSSLLGGGGVTDTQYF.